Detailed here is one T cell receptor beta chain. Germline CDR1 SEHNR, CDR2 FQNEAQ (reference sequence). The CDR3 runs 16 residues. V gave up 4 bases and J gave up 4 bases; unmatched junction bases: 5. Authors' data handling: Amplifying reference gene primers gave estimates of nucleated cell counts. The method was immunoSEQ multiplex PCR; TCRdb's version includes in-frame clones alone and lacks a portion of them. For V, J and clone size, that table is used; D and trimming come from the DNA. Here the sample spans some 96,000 clones, approximately 80% being singletons. The entry originates in a study of blood T cell repertoires in COVID-19. In the study overall: COVID-19 samples, acute and convalescent, were from the United States, Italy and Spain. PBMCs, B-cell-depleted T cells, or T cells provided the cDNA or gDNA that made up the material.

The sequenced material came from peripheral blood. V usage is TRBV7-9 and J usage is TRBJ2-3; 13 positions match TRBD2. This clonotype was obtained from a man between 65 and 85 years old with active or convalescent COVID-19. The CDR3 loop reads CASSSGLAGASDTQYF. The CDR3 DNA is TGTGCCAGCAGCTCCGGACTAGCGGGGGCCTCAGATACGCAGTATTTT.